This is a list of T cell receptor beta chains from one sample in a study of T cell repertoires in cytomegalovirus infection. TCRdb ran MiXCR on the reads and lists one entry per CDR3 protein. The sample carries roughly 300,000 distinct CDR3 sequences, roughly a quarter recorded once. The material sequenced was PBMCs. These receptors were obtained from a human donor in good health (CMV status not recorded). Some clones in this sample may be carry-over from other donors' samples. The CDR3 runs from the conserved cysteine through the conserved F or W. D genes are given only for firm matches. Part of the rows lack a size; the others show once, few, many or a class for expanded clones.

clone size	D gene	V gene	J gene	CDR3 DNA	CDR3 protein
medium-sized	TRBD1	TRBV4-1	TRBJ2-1	TGCGCCAGCGCGCGGACACAGGGGCCCAATGAGCAGTTCTTC	CASARTQGPNEQFF
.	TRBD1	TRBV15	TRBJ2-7	TGTGCCACCAGCAGAGAAACAGGGGGCTACGAGCAGTACTTC	CATSRETGGYEQYF
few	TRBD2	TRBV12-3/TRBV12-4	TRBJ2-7	TGTGCCAGCAAGTCCGGCCTAGCGGGGACAGAGCAGTACTTC	CASKSGLAGTEQYF
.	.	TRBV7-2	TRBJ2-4	TGTGCCAGCAGCGGCGAAGACATTCAGTACTTC	CASSGEDIQYF
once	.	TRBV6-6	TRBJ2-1	TGTGCCAGCAGTCTACGGACGGGAAAGCAGTTCTTC	CASSLRTGKQFF
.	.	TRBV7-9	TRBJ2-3	TGTGCCAGCAGCCCACCCCGGGCAGCGCGAAATTCAGATACGCAGTATTTT	CASSPPRAARNSDTQYF
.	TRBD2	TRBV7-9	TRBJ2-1	TGTGCCAGCTCCCTTGGGGGAGGGCCGATCAATGAGCAGTTCTTC	CASSLGGGPINEQFF
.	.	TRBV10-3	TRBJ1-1	TGTGCCATCAGTCCCGGGGGGGGGCAGGACACTGAAGCTTTCTTT	CAISPGGGQDTEAFF
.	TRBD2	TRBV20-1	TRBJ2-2	TGCAGTGCTCCTGGACTAGCGGGAGTGGGCGGGGAGCTGTTTTTT	CSAPGLAGVGGELFF
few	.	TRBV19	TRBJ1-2	TGTGCCAGTAGTACTCTGGAGCAGGGCCGCCCTGGCTACACCTTC	CASSTLEQGRPGYTF
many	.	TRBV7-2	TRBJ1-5	TGTGCCAGCAGCTTTCAGGTCAATCAGCCCCAGCATTTT	CASSFQVNQPQHF
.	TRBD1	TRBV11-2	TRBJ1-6	TGTGCCAGCAGATTCAACGGCCAGGGGGACAGATCACCCCTCCACTTT	CASRFNGQGDRSPLHF
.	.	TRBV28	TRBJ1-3	TGTGCCAGCAGTTTAGCAGGGGAGGGCATATATTTT	CASSLAGEGIYF
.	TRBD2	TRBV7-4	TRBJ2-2	TGTGCCAGCAGCCCGCGGACTAGCGGGAGTTGGGTCACCGGGGAGCTGTTTTTT	CASSPRTSGSWVTGELFF
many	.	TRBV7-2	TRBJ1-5	TGTGCCAGCAGCGCCAGGGGAAATCAGCCCCAGCATTTT	CASSARGNQPQHF
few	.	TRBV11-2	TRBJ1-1	TGTGCCAGCAGCTTTGGCAGGAATAAGCCACGGGTACGGGCTTTCTTT	CASSFGRNKPRVRAFF
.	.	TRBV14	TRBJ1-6	TGTGCCAGCAGCCAAGTACAGGGATGGTCACCCCTCCACTTT	CASSQVQGWSPLHF
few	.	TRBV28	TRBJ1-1	TGTGCCAGCAGTTTGGTTAAGGGTCAAAACACTGAAGCTTTCTTT	CASSLVKGQNTEAFF
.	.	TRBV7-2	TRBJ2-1	TGTGCCAGCAGCTTAGTGCTGGAGCAGTTCTTC	CASSLVLEQFF
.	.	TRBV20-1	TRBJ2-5	TGCAGTGCTAAGTTTTCGCCCGGGGAGACCCAGTACTTC	CSAKFSPGETQYF
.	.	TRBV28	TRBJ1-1	TGTGCCAGCAGCCTCGCCTACAGCACTGAAGCTTTCTTT	CASSLAYSTEAFF
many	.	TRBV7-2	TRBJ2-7	TGTGCCAGCAGCTTAGGGGATTTTCTAGCCTACGAGCAGTACTTC	CASSLGDFLAYEQYF
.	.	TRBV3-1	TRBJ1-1	TGTGCCAGCAGCCAAGTGTTGGGAGCCACTGAAGCTTTCTTT	CASSQVLGATEAFF
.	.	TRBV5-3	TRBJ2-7	TGTGCCAGCAGCTTGGCTGGGGACGGACTCTACGAGCAGTACTTC	CASSLAGDGLYEQYF
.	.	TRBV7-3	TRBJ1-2	TGTGCCAGCAGCTTAAAGGGGGACTATGGCTACACCTTC	CASSLKGDYGYTF
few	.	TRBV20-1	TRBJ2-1	TGCAGTGCCCAGACCCAGAAGGACAATGAGCAGTTCTTC	CSAQTQKDNEQFF
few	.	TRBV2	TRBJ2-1	TGTGCCAGCAGTGAAGGGTGGGACAATGAGCAGTTCTTC	CASSEGWDNEQFF
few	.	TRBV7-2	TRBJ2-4	TGTGCCAGCAGCTTACTTGGACAGTCATTTCAGTACTTC	CASSLLGQSFQYF
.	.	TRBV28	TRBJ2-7	TGTGCCAGCAGTTTAGATGGGGGGCGCACCTACGAGCAGTACTTC	CASSLDGGRTYEQYF
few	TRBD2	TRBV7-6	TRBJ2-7	TGTGCCAGCAGCTTAGCTTCCGCTAGCGGACCTGACGAGCAGTACTTC	CASSLASASGPDEQYF
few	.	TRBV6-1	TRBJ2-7	TGTGCCAGCAGCCTTTCCGGGACCATGGGAGAGCAGTACTTC	CASSLSGTMGEQYF
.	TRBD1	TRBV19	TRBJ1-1	TGTGCCAGTAGTTACTCTTCAGGGGGAACTGAAGCTTTCTTT	CASSYSSGGTEAFF
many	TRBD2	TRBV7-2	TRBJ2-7	TGTGCCAGCAGAGAACTAGCGGGGGGCTACGAGCAGTACTTC	CASRELAGGYEQYF
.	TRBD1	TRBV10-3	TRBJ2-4	TGTGCCATCAGTGAAACAGGGGCCGGAAAAAACATTCAGTACTTC	CAISETGAGKNIQYF
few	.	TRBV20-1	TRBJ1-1	TGCAGTGCTAGAGATTGGGTGGCGATTGGCACTGAAGCTTTCTTT	CSARDWVAIGTEAFF
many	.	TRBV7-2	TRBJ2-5	TGTGCCAGCAGCCGGAAGTACCAAGAGACCCAGTACTTC	CASSRKYQETQYF
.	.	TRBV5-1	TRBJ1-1	TGCGCCAGCAGCTTGTGGGGGCCTAAAACTGAAGCTTTCTTT	CASSLWGPKTEAFF
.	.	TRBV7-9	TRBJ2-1	TGTGCCAGCAACCCCGACAGACCCTACAATGAGCAGTTCTTC	CASNPDRPYNEQFF
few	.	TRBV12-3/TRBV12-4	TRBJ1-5	TGTGCCAGCAGTTTAGCGGGCAGGGTGGTAGATCAGCCCCAGCATTTT	CASSLAGRVVDQPQHF
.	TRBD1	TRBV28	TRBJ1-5	TGTGCCAGCAGTTCATACAGGGGGCTGAATGGCAATCAGCCCCAGCATTTT	CASSSYRGLNGNQPQHF
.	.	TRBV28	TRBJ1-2	TGTGCCAGCAGTTGGACAGTGAATGGCTACACCTTC	CASSWTVNGYTF
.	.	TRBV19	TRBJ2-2	TGTGCCAGTATCGCTCGAGCGCCGAGCACCGGGGAGCTGTTTTTT	CASIARAPSTGELFF
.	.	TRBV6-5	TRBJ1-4	TGTGCCAGCAGCAGGGATTTGGGTAATGAAAAACTGTTTTTT	CASSRDLGNEKLFF
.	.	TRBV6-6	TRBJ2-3	TGTGCCAGCAGTTACTTGACAGATACGCAGTATTTT	CASSYLTDTQYF
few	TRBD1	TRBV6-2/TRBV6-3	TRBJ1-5	TGTGCCAGCAGCTCCACAGGGGAGGATGGGCCCCAGCATTTT	CASSSTGEDGPQHF
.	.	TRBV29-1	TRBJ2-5	TGCAGCGTTCAGGGGTATAGCGGAGGGATCCAAGAGACCCAGTACTTC	CSVQGYSGGIQETQYF
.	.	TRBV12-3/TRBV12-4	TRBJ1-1	TGTGCCAGCAGTTTAATGGGGGGGACTGAAGCTTTCTTT	CASSLMGGTEAFF
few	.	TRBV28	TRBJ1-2	TGTGCCATCTCAAGGGGTGCTTATGGCTACACCTTC	CAISRGAYGYTF
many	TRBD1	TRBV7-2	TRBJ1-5	TGTGCCAGCAGCACACGCGGACAGGGGGTTAACAATCAGCCCCAGCATTTT	CASSTRGQGVNNQPQHF
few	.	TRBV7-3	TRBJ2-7	TGTGCCAGCAGCTTATCAGGGAATGAGTACGAGCAGTACTTC	CASSLSGNEYEQYF
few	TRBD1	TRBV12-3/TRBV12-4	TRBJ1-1	TGTGCCAGCAGGCCCGGGACAGGGGGTTCTGAAGCTTTCTTT	CASRPGTGGSEAFF
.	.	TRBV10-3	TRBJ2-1	TGTGCCATCAGTGAGTCACGTAGCTTCCATGAGCAGTTCTTC	CAISESRSFHEQFF
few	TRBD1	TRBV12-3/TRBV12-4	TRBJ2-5	TGTGCCAGCACCGCAACAGGGGGTCAAGGGGCCCAGTACTTC	CASTATGGQGAQYF
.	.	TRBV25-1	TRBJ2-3	TGTGCCAGCAGTGAATATGGGGGGTCTAGCACAGATACGCAGTATTTT	CASSEYGGSSTDTQYF
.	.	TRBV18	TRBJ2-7	TGTGCCAGCGGTCCGGGACGGGGGAATTACGAGCAGTACTTC	CASGPGRGNYEQYF
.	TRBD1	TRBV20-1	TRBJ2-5	TGCAGTGCTAGCGTCACAGGGGACCCTCGAGAGACCCAGTACTTC	CSASVTGDPRETQYF
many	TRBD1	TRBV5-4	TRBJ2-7	TGTGCCAGCAGCTTGGCGGGACAGGGGGCCGACGAGCAGTACTTC	CASSLAGQGADEQYF
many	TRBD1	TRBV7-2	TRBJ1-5	TGTGCCAGCAGCTTAGCGTGGGAAGGACAGGGAACGCCCCAGCATTTT	CASSLAWEGQGTPQHF